This note documents a single T cell receptor (beta chain) sequence. The data stem from a study of blood T cell repertoires in COVID-19. Across the whole study: Both acute and convalescent COVID-19 samples were obtained from the United States, Italy and Spain. PBMCs, B-cell-depleted T cells, or T cells provided the cDNA or gDNA that made up the material.

In the authors' methods: How many nucleated cells were present was estimated from reference gene primer amplification. Clones were sequenced by immunoSEQ multiplex PCR, and TCRdb holds only the in-frame ones, with some missing. The V and J calls and clone size were taken over from that table, and D and trimming were inferred from the DNA. The repertoire holds 150,000 to 200,000 clones, with 88% as singletons. The sequencing input was peripheral blood. The receptor comes from a man aged 40-55 years with active or convalescent COVID-19.

CDR3 protein: CASSLHSGGAREQYF. DNA for the CDR3: TGCGCCAGCAGCTTGCACAGCGGGGGGGCCCGGGAGCAGTACTTC. The V gene is TRBV5-1, the J gene TRBJ2-7; 10 positions agree with TRBD2. Germline values: CDR1 SGHRS, CDR2 YFSETQ. The J segment lost 7 bases and the V segment lost 1 base, leaving 8 bases of the junction unmatched. The CDR3 runs 15 residues.